This entry features one T cell receptor beta chain sequence. The antigen is undetermined. This specimen belongs to a study of blood T cells in healthy people across ages. Study outcomes and limitations: Unsorted PBMCs ruled out conclusive naive versus antigen-experienced comparison.

CDR1 and CDR2 from the germline V gene are LGHNA and YSLEER. Trimming stripped 3 bases from V and 0 bases from J, with 11 bases between. This CDR3 comprises 15 residues. A second 7 to 11 cycle PCR used barcoded and J-beta primers. Every cDNA was tagged by a template-switch adaptor with 12 random nucleotides. MiXCR, applied by TCRdb to the 5' RACE reads, yields one record per CDR3 protein. Of about 900,000 distinct CDR3 sequences in the sample, approximately 65% were seen once. Input material: blood. This rearrangement joins TRBV4-3 to TRBJ1-2; weak D call: TRBD1 (5 bases). This TCR was sampled from a man younger than 45 in good health. CDR3 residues: CASSQEGKTNYGYTF. The CDR3 DNA reads TGCGCCAGCAGCCAGGAGGGGAAAACTAACTATGGCTACACCTTC.